Presented here are 32 T cell receptor beta chains from one specimen sequenced in a study of blood T cell repertoires in COVID-19. The data were produced by immunoSEQ multiplex PCR, yet TCRdb's version contains in-frame clones alone and is incomplete. This sample has about 62,000 clones; 70% to 90% occur once, and the top ten carry around 1.3%. Sequenced input: peripheral blood. The receptors here all came from an elderly woman with acute or convalescent COVID-19.

The sample holds a few counts of this clone. V usage is TRBV9 and J usage is TRBJ1-2, with D unclear. The germline V gene encodes CDR1 SGDLS and CDR2 YYNGEE. The CDR3 spans 11 residues. The ends were cut back, 3 bases at V and 7 bases at J, with 7 bases in the middle. The CDR3 sequence is CASSATRGYTF. For the CDR3, the DNA is TGTGCCAGCAGCGCTACCCGTGGCTACACCTTC.

The genes are TRBV30 and TRBJ1-3; D might be TRBD1 (5 bases). Trimming removed 0 bases from V and 0 bases from J, with 9 bases in between. Germline V gene data show CDR1 as GTSNPN and CDR2 as SVGIG (reference sequence). The CDR3 runs 15 residues. For the CDR3, the DNA is TGTGCCTGGAGTGTACCCAGGGACTCTGGAAACACCATATATTTT. Encoded protein: CAWSVPRDSGNTIYF. Together with reference TRBV30 and TRBJ1-3, the CDR3 gives the full variable domain: SQTIHQWPATLVQPVGSPLSLECTVEGTSNPNLYWYRQAAGRGLQLLFYSVGIGQISSEVPQNLSASRPQDRQFILSSKKLLLSDSGFYLCAWSVPRDSGNTIYFGEGSWLTVV.

This chain joins TRBV29-1 and TRBJ2-1, with 13 bases aligning to TRBD2. CDR1 is SQVTM, CDR2 ANQGSEA, per germline. V lost 4 bases to trimming and J lost 7 bases; unmatched junction nucleotides: 1. The CDR3 sequence is 13 residues long. The CDR3 spells CSVATSGGNEQFF. The CDR3 nucleotides read TGCAGCGTTGCGACTAGCGGGGGGAATGAGCAGTTCTTC.

V gene TRBV7-2 combines with J gene TRBJ2-7, with TRBD2 matching 8 bases. J lost 3 bases, V lost 5 bases, and 6 bases had no gene match. The CDR3 sequence is 14 residues long. Looked up from germline, CDR1 is SGHTA and CDR2 is FQGNSA. The CDR3 is CASSPRAGVYEQYF. Written as DNA, the CDR3 is TGTGCCAGCAGCCCCCGAGCGGGGGTCTACGAGCAGTACTTC.

The chain is built from TRBV18 and TRBJ2-1; the match to TRBD2 covers 8 bases. Germline assignment: CDR1 KGHSH and CDR2 LQKENI. The V gene end was trimmed by 3 bases and the J gene end by 9 bases; junction bases not matched to a gene: 13. This CDR3 contains 16 residues. CDR3 coding DNA: TGTGCCAGCTCACCTCCCGCGGGAGGAGGGCAGGGTGAGCAGTTCTTC. Its translation: CASSPPAGGGQGEQFF.

V is TRBV3-1 (or the pseudogene TRBV3-2) and J is TRBJ1-2, with TRBD1 matching 7 bases. The CDR3 runs 12 residues. V dropped 6 bases and J dropped 8; count of bases not matched to a gene: 6. CDR1 is LGHDT, CDR2 YNNKEL, per germline (reference sequence). This chain's CDR3 is CASSRQGRGYTF. The CDR3 DNA reads TGTGCCAGCAGTCGACAGGGTAGGGGCTACACCTTC.

The chain carries TRBV5-6 and TRBJ1-4, with 7 bases that match TRBD1. The J segment lost 6 bases and the V segment lost 0 bases, leaving 5 bases of the junction unmatched. Per the germline V gene, CDR1 is SGHDT and CDR2 is YYEEEE. The CDR3 loop spans 15 amino acids. As DNA, the CDR3 is TGTGCCAGCAGCTTGGATAACAGGGGTTATGAAAAACTGTTTTTT. This gives the protein CASSLDNRGYEKLFF.

This clone was recorded only once. The V and J genes are TRBV7-2 and TRBJ2-5; 7 bases match TRBD1. The germline CDR1 and CDR2 sequences are SGHTA and FQGNSA. Trimming at V came to 5 bases and at J to 1 base, leaving 4 bases not matched to a gene. This CDR3 is built from 14 residues. CDR3 coding DNA: TGTGCCAGCAGCCCTGACAGGGCCCAAGAGACCCAGTACTTC. Translated, it gives CASSPDRAQETQYF. Full variable domain (missing parts from reference TRBV7-2 and TRBJ2-5): GAGVSQSPSNKVTEKGKDVELRCDPISGHTALYWYRQSLGQGLEFLIYFQGNSAPDKSGLPSDRFSAERTGGSVSTLTIQRTQQEDSAVYLCASSPDRAQETQYFGPGTRLLVL.

The chain has TRBV7-9 and TRBJ2-1, with 8 bases aligning to TRBD2. With V trimmed by 1 base and J by 4 bases, 6 bases remained unmatched. CDR1 SEHNR and CDR2 FQNEAQ come from the germline V gene (reference sequence). CDR3 length: 16 residues. The CDR3 DNA is TGTGCCAGCAGCTTAGAAACTAGCGGATTTTACAATGAGCAGTTCTTC. It is translated as CASSLETSGFYNEQFF.

The chain joins TRBV2 to TRBJ2-5; 7 bases agree with TRBD2. Germline V gives CDR1 SNHLY, CDR2 FYNNEI. This CDR3 comprises 14 residues. V was clipped by 5 bases and J by 5 bases; unmatched bases: 8. The CDR3 nucleotides read TGTGCCAGCAGTATGACGGGAGGTTGGGAGACCCAGTACTTC. Amino acids: CASSMTGGWETQYF.

The chain couples TRBV2 to TRBJ1-4; 8 bases agree with TRBD1. Per germline, CDR1 SNHLY and CDR2 FYNNEI. This CDR3 is 14 amino acids long. V dropped 4 bases and J dropped 6; count of bases not matched to a gene: 4. CDR3 residues: CASSVVTGDEKLFF. CDR3 sequence (DNA): TGTGCCAGCAGTGTCGTGACAGGGGATGAAAAACTGTTTTTT. Full variable domain (rest looked up from reference TRBV2 and TRBJ1-4): EPEVTQTPSHQVTQMGQEVILRCVPISNHLYFYWYRQILGQKVEFLVSFYNNEISEKSEIFDDQFSVERPDGSNFTLKIRSTKLEDSAMYFCASSVVTGDEKLFFGSGTQLSVL.

The chain joins TRBV4-2 to TRBJ2-2; 10 bases align to TRBD2. CDR3 length equals 18 residues. CDR1 and CDR2 from the germline V gene are LGHNA and YNFKEQ. V gave up 4 bases and J gave up 0 bases; unmatched junction bases: 8. In nucleotides, the CDR3 is TGTGCCAGCAGCCTCGAAACCGGGACTAGCGCGAACACCGGGGAGCTGTTTTTT. Its protein product is CASSLETGTSANTGELFF.

The chain is built from TRBV5-1 and TRBJ2-6; a possible D gene is TRBD2 (8 bases). Germline V gene sequence: CDR1 SGHRS, CDR2 YFSETQ. This CDR3 is 18 amino acids long. Trimming stripped 3 bases from V and 0 bases from J, with 16 bases between. The CDR3 is CASSWIQGTSSGANVLTF. CDR3 sequence (DNA): TGCGCCAGCAGCTGGATACAGGGGACTAGCTCTGGGGCCAACGTCCTGACTTTC.

This clone appeared once. The genes are TRBV6-2 or TRBV6-3 and TRBJ2-7; 9 bases fit TRBD1. V dropped 4 bases and J dropped 3; count of bases not matched to a gene: 4. Germline CDR1 is MNHEY and CDR2 is SVGEGT. This CDR3 is built from 14 residues. CDR3 amino acids: CASSLTGGYYEQYF. In DNA form, the CDR3 reads TGTGCCAGCAGTTTAACAGGGGGCTACTACGAGCAGTACTTC.

J is TRBJ2-7 and V is TRBV19, with 7 positions matching TRBD2. This CDR3 is built from 15 residues. V trimming: 6 bases; J trimming: 3 bases; junction bases outside the gene matches: 11. Looked up from germline, CDR1 is LNHDA and CDR2 is SQIVND (reference sequence). The CDR3 spells CASSQQWGGGYEQYF. CDR3 nucleotide sequence: TGTGCCAGTAGCCAACAGTGGGGGGGAGGCTACGAGCAGTACTTC.

This rearrangement joins TRBV6-2 or TRBV6-3 to TRBJ1-5; D gene ambiguous. V lost 2 bases to trimming and J lost 7 bases, with 6 bases between them. The germline V gene has CDR1 MNHEY and CDR2 SVGEGT. The CDR3 consists of 12 residues. CDR3 loop: CASSYGHQPQHF. As DNA, the CDR3 is TGTGCCAGCAGTTACGGGCACCAGCCCCAGCATTTT.

The chain carries TRBV19 and TRBJ2-1, with D perhaps TRBD2 (6 bases). The CDR3 is 17 residues long. Germline CDR1 and CDR2: LNHDA and SQIVND (reference sequence). V was cut by 4 bases and J by 0 bases, with 16 bases left in between. CDR3 region: CASSKPSDPSSYNEQFF. CDR3 in DNA: TGTGCCAGTAGTAAGCCTAGCGATCCCAGCTCCTACAATGAGCAGTTCTTC.

This clone was observed a single time. This sequence joins TRBV5-1 and TRBJ2-1, with a possible D match to TRBD1 (5 bases). The CDR3 has 21 residues. The germline gives CDR1 SGHRS, CDR2 YFSETQ. Trimming removed 4 bases from V and 0 bases from J, with 29 bases in between. This CDR3 is CASSPRIMTAAQVGSYNEQFF. CDR3 in DNA: TGCGCCAGCAGCCCTCGAATTATGACAGCCGCTCAGGTTGGCTCCTACAATGAGCAGTTCTTC.

DNA for the CDR3: TGTGCCAGCAGCTTATCCGGGGTCACAGATACGCAGTATTTT. It is translated as CASSLSGVTDTQYF. This sequence joins TRBV7-2 and TRBJ2-3, with a weak D call TRBD2 (5 bases). The germline CDR1 and CDR2 sequences are SGHTA and FQGNSA. Trimming removed 2 bases at V and 2 bases at J, with 8 bases between. CDR3 size: 14 residues.

This clone was picked up one time. The chain employs TRBV5-1 and TRBJ1-1; no reliable D call. Per germline, CDR1 SGHRS and CDR2 YFSETQ. The CDR3 is made up of 14 amino acids. The germline V and J ends were trimmed by 4 bases and 1 base, with 11 bases remaining between them. CDR3 nucleotide sequence: TGCGCCAGCAGCCCGATTCGGGGGAACACTGAAGCTTTCTTT. This sequence encodes CASSPIRGNTEAFF.

The CDR3, as DNA: TGCGCCAGCAGCTTTCTCTCCCAGGCAGAGACCCAGTACTTC. It specifies CASSFLSQAETQYF. The chain joins TRBV5-1 to TRBJ2-5; D unclear. The CDR3 has 14 amino acids. Germline V gene lookup returns CDR1 SGHRS and CDR2 YFSETQ. The V end lost 2 bases, the J end lost 4 bases, and 12 bases lay between the germline ends.

This chain joins TRBV3-1 (or the pseudogene TRBV3-2) and TRBJ2-5, with D perhaps TRBD2 (5 bases). CDR3 length equals 13 residues. The V end was cut by 3 bases, the J end by 3 bases, with 8 bases between. Germline assignment: CDR1 LGHDT and CDR2 YNNKEL (reference sequence). CDR3 sequence: CASSHGREETQYF. In DNA form, the CDR3 reads TGTGCCAGCAGCCATGGGAGAGAAGAGACCCAGTACTTC.

The V gene is TRBV9, the J gene TRBJ2-3; TRBD2 matches 8 bases. Germline V gives CDR1 SGDLS, CDR2 YYNGEE. Unmatched junction bases numbered 12, after V lost 6 bases and J lost 3 bases. This CDR3 is built from 16 residues. The CDR3 spells CASTRQAGETTDTQYF. In DNA, the CDR3 is TGTGCCAGCACCCGACAAGCGGGGGAGACGACAGATACGCAGTATTTT.

The chain combines TRBV7-2 with TRBJ2-7; 9 bases line up with TRBD1. This CDR3 comprises 15 residues. Germline V gene sequence: CDR1 SGHTA, CDR2 FQGNSA. Unmatched junction bases numbered 8, after V lost 5 bases and J lost 3 bases. CDR3 residues: CASSKDGQGHYEQYF. The CDR3 DNA reads TGTGCCAGCAGCAAAGACGGACAGGGGCACTACGAGCAGTACTTC.

Regarding this clone: A read error may produce the germline difference seen at one junction end. The CDR3 nucleotides read TGTGCCCCCAGGACAGAAAAACTGTTTTTT. This encodes CAPRTEKLFF. The chain combines TRBV24-1 with TRBJ1-4; TRBD1 is a possible D gene (5 bases). CDR1 and CDR2 (germline): KGHDR, SFDVKD. This CDR3 has 10 amino acids.

This clone has more than one count but fewer than ten. The J gene is TRBJ2-7, the V gene TRBV2, with D possibly matching TRBD1 (5 bases). V was shortened by 8 bases and J by 2 bases, with 7 bases between the two germline ends. The CDR3 is 11 amino acids. CDR1 SNHLY and CDR2 FYNNEI come from the germline V gene. The DNA for the CDR3 is TGTGCCAGCCAGGGCACCTACGAGCAGTACTTC. Translating it yields CASQGTYEQYF.

J is TRBJ2-7 and V is TRBV27; possibly TRBD2 for D (6 bases). The CDR3 runs to 12 residues. V dropped 4 bases and J dropped 11 bases, with 15 bases sitting between them. From germline, CDR1 is MNHEY and CDR2 SMNVEV (reference sequence). CDR3 amino acids: CASSSGGLSEYF. CDR3 nucleotide sequence: TGTGCCAGCAGTTCTGGGGGACTCTCAGAGTACTTC.

The J gene is TRBJ1-2, the V gene TRBV19; maybe TRBD1 (6 bases). The CDR3 sequence is 14 residues long. Trimming pared 4 bases from V and 0 bases from J, leaving 9 bases between. Germline CDR1 is LNHDA and CDR2 is SQIVND (reference sequence). For the CDR3, the DNA is TGTGCCAGTAGTAAACAGGGCGCTAACTATGGCTACACCTTC. Protein: CASSKQGANYGYTF.

The rearrangement uses TRBV11-2 and TRBJ2-1; D uncertain. The germline V and J ends were trimmed by 4 bases and 4 bases, with 20 bases remaining between them. The CDR3 extends over 17 amino acids. Germline CDR1 and CDR2: SGHAT and FQNNGV. CDR3 residues: CASSSELQLLSYNEQFF. CDR3 coding DNA: TGTGCCAGCAGCTCGGAGCTCCAGCTACTCAGTTACAATGAGCAGTTCTTC.

The chain recombines TRBV19 with TRBJ1-1; TRBD1 matches 8 bases. This CDR3 spans 18 amino acids. V dropped 4 bases and J dropped 3; count of bases not matched to a gene: 16. Germline CDR1 reads LNHDA; CDR2 reads SQIVND (reference sequence). DNA of the CDR3: TGTGCCAGTAGTAATCCCCAGCAAGCGGGACAGGCTTACACTGAAGCTTTCTTT. It codes for CASSNPQQAGQAYTEAFF. Combining the CDR3 with reference TRBV19 and TRBJ1-1 gives the whole variable domain DGGITQSPKYLFRKEGQNVTLSCEQNLNHDAMYWYRQDPGQGLRLIYYSQIVNDFQKGDIAEGYSVSREKKESFPLTVTSAQKNPTAFYLCASSNPQQAGQAYTEAFFGQGTRLTVV.

The rearrangement uses TRBV10-3 and TRBJ2-7, with D perhaps matching TRBD2 (5 bases). CDR3 length: 12 residues. The germline CDR1 and CDR2 sequences are ENHRY and SYGVKD. Trimming removed 4 bases from V and 3 bases from J, with 7 bases in between. The CDR3 here is CAISVGGYEQYF. The CDR3 DNA follows: TGTGCCATCAGTGTTGGAGGCTACGAGCAGTACTTC.

This clone is a singleton in its sample. V gene TRBV19 combines with J gene TRBJ2-1; 16 nucleotides align to TRBD2. V shed 4 bases and J 2 bases; nucleotides not matched to a gene: 14. CDR1 is LNHDA, CDR2 SQIVND, per germline (reference sequence). CDR3 size: 21 residues. The CDR3 here is CASSTPPGLAGGLRPYNEQFF. The CDR3 DNA reads as TGTGCCAGTAGTACTCCCCCGGGACTAGCGGGAGGGCTTCGTCCCTACAATGAGCAGTTCTTC.